These 29 T cell receptor beta chains came from one sample sequenced in a study of tissue T cells after allogeneic stem cell transplantation. Time point defined: mouse harvest day 14 after allogeneic transplant. Each mouse received 10^7 T-cell-depleted marrow cells plus 10^6 splenic CD5+ T cells by tail vein. Clones were read by immunoSEQ multiplex PCR, and TCRdb kept only the in-frame ones, dropping some. The sample comprises thousands of clones, more than 40% of which are singletons, and 20% to 25% rests with the top ten. The sequencing input was gut tissue. These TCRs come from a female BALB/c mouse given C57BL/6 T cells with graft-versus-host disease after an allogeneic hematopoietic cell transplant.

Within the sample, this clone is medium-sized. Mouse names are used for the genes. The read terminates 1 residue ahead of where the CDR3 ends, so the germline J gene completes it. The rearrangement joins TRBV26 to TRBJ2-1; TRBD2 matches at 7 bases. The CDR3 covers 14 residues. Germline assignment: CDR1 KGHPV and CDR2 FQNQEV (reference sequence). Germline trimming cut 1 base from V and 3 bases from J; bases unmatched to any gene: 0. The CDR3 here is CASSLWGGYAEQFF. The CDR3 bases that were read are TGTGCCAGCAGTCTGTGGGGGGGCTATGCTGAGCAGTTC.

As concerns this clone: Gene names are mouse gene names. The read ends 1 residue early relative to the CDR3; the germline J gene fills the gap. J is TRBJ2-3 and V is TRBV23. The germline V gene has CDR1 KGHTA and CDR2 FQNQQP. The CDR3 totals 15 residues. The chain's CDR3 is CSSSQLGASAETLYF. The sequenced part of the CDR3 DNA is TGCTCCAGCAGTCAATTGGGGGCGAGTGCAGAAACGCTGTAT.

Regarding this clone: The gene names given are mouse names. The observed sequence ends 1 residue before the CDR3 terminus, with the missing tail filled in from the germline J gene. This chain uses TRBV26 with TRBJ1-4, with D tentatively TRBD1 (5 bases). The germline CDR1 and CDR2 sequences are KGHPV and FQNQEV (reference sequence). V lost 2 bases, J lost 0 bases, and 10 bases lay in between. The CDR3 has 16 residues. CDR3 amino acids: CASSLGGFISNERLFF. CDR3 DNA (partial): TGTGCCAGCAGTCTGGGGGGTTTTATTTCCAACGAAAGATTATTT.

With respect to this clone: The germline and genes are mouse ones. The read ends 1 residue early relative to the CDR3; the germline J gene fills the gap. V usage is TRBV26 and J usage is TRBJ1-1; the match to TRBD1 covers 9 bases. Trimming removed 6 bases from V and 3 bases from J; junction bases left unmatched: 5. This CDR3 comprises 14 residues. Germline CDR1 reads KGHPV; CDR2 reads FQNQEV (reference sequence). CDR3 DNA (partial): TGTGCCAGCAGGGGCAGACAGGGGGACACAGAAGTCTTC. This sequence encodes CASRGRQGDTEVF. The whole CDR3 protein is CASRGRQGDTEVFF.

As concerns this clone: Genes and germline come from the mouse. From the germline J gene comes the end of the CDR3, since the read stops 1 residue before it. The V call is TRBV24, the J call TRBJ2-2, with D possibly TRBD1 on 6 matching bases. V was shortened by 3 bases and J by 3 bases, with 11 bases between the two germline ends. Per the germline V gene, CDR1 is KGHTA and CDR2 is FRNEEI. The CDR3 totals 15 residues. CDR3 bases read: TGTGCCAGCAGTCTACAGGGCTGGGACACCGGGCAGCTCTAC. Translation gives CASSLQGWDTGQLY. The full CDR3 protein is CASSLQGWDTGQLYF.

As to this clone: Any gene name here is a mouse gene name. The CDR3 extends 1 residue past the end of the read, so its final part is completed from the germline J gene. The chain joins TRBV16 to TRBJ2-7; no clear D. The CDR3 has 14 residues. Germline V lookup: CDR1 SGHSA, CDR2 FRNQAP. Trimming stripped 1 base from V and 0 bases from J, with 7 bases between. The sequenced CDR3 bases are TGTGCAAGCAGCTTAGGACAAAGCTCCTATGAACAGTAC. Its translation is CASSLGQSSYEQY. The whole CDR3 is CASSLGQSSYEQYF.

About this clone itself: Gene and germline names: mouse. The covered CDR3 bases are TGTGCCAGCAGTTTAGGCGGGGCCAACTATGCTGAGCAGTTC. Amino acids: CASSLGGANYAEQF. The full-length CDR3 reads as CASSLGGANYAEQFF. The chain carries TRBV15 and TRBJ2-1, with D perhaps assigned TRBD1 or TRBD2 (5 bases each). The read gets to within 1 residue of the CDR3 end, and the germline J gene fills in the rest. Germline V CDR1 and CDR2: SGHND, FRSKSL. The germline V and J ends were trimmed by 1 base and 1 base, with 8 bases remaining between them. This CDR3 is built from 15 residues.

Notes on this clone: Mouse gene names and germline throughout. The sequenced CDR3 bases are TGTGCCAGCAGTCTGTTTCAGGGGGGAGCTGCAGAAACGCTGTAT. Encoded protein: CASSLFQGGAAETLY. The whole CDR3 is CASSLFQGGAAETLYF. V usage is TRBV26 and J usage is TRBJ2-3; maybe TRBD1 (7 bases). The read comes to an end 1 residue before the CDR3 does, leaving the germline J gene to fill in the end. Between the trimmed V and J ends, which lost 1 base and 2 bases, there was a span of 13 bases. Germline-derived CDR1 and CDR2 are KGHPV and FQNQEV (reference sequence). The CDR3 length is 16 residues.

This clone was seen a handful of times. Mouse names are used for the genes. The read ends 1 residue shy of where the CDR3 ends; the end is completed using the germline J gene. The V call is TRBV26, the J call TRBJ2-5; 10 bases line up with TRBD1. Germline lookup yields CDR1 KGHPV and CDR2 FQNQEV (reference sequence). The CDR3 covers 13 residues. The V segment lost 4 bases and the J segment 6 bases; nucleotides outside the gene matches: 1. Incomplete CDR3 DNA: TGTGCCAGCAGTCGGGACAGGGGTGACACCCAGTAC. This gives the protein CASSRDRGDTQY. The whole CDR3 region reads CASSRDRGDTQYF.

Comment on this clone: Mouse gene names and germline throughout. The CDR3 is cut off 1 residue early in the read; its end comes from the germline J gene. The chain employs TRBV20 and TRBJ2-5, with D possibly being TRBD1 (6 bases). The germline V gene encodes CDR1 GFQATS and CDR2 STVNSAI. CDR3 size: 12 residues. V was clipped by 2 bases and J by 3 bases, with 6 bases between them. The CDR3 loop reads CGARRGQDTQYF. The DNA read from the CDR3 is TGTGGTGCTAGGAGGGGGCAAGACACCCAGTAC.

A remark on this clone: Mouse gene names and germline throughout. The DNA ends 1 residue before the CDR3 does, and the rest of the CDR3 is filled in from the germline J gene. This chain uses TRBV12-1 with TRBJ1-1; TRBD1 matches 8 bases. Germline V lookup: CDR1 SGHSN, CDR2 HYEKVE. V shed 4 bases and J 5 bases; nucleotides not matched to a gene: 2. The CDR3 extends over 12 amino acids. The CDR3 DNA, read in part, is TGTGCCAGCTCCCGACAGGGGACAGAAGTCTTC. Amino acids: CASSRQGTEVF. The whole CDR3 sequence is CASSRQGTEVFF. The full variable domain, in which reference TRBV12-1 and TRBJ1-1 provide the parts outside the CDR3, is DSGVVQSPRHIIKEKGGRSVLTCIPISGHSNVVWYQQTLGKELKFLIQHYEKVERDKGFLPSRFSVQQFDDYHSEMNMSALELEDSAMYFCASSRQGTEVFFGKGTRLTVV.

As for this clone: Gene names are mouse gene names. The read ends 1 residue shy of where the CDR3 ends; the end is completed using the germline J gene. The chain combines TRBV15 with TRBJ2-1; D may be TRBD1 (6 bases). V lost 6 bases and J 4 bases, leaving 10 bases between the germline ends. From germline, CDR1 is SGHND and CDR2 FRSKSL. The CDR3 contains 13 residues. The CDR3 sequence is CASSRDKYAEQFF. The DNA read from the CDR3 is TGTGCCAGCAGCCGGGACAAATATGCTGAGCAGTTC.

On this clone: Germline and genes here are mouse. The sequenced fragment ends 1 residue before the CDR3 boundary, so the rest is inferred from the germline J gene. Other DNA sequences in this sample translate to the same CDR3. The chain links TRBV13-1 to TRBJ2-3, with 8 positions matching TRBD2. V lost 0 bases to trimming and J lost 1 base; unmatched junction nucleotides: 4. Germline V lookup: CDR1 NSHNY, CDR2 SYGAGN. CDR3 length: 16 amino acids. The chain's CDR3 is CASSDGGGQGAETLYF. The CDR3 bases that were read are TGTGCCAGCAGTGATGGGGGGGGGCAGGGTGCAGAAACGCTGTAT.

Note on this clone: Mouse germline and gene names are used. The CDR3 goes on 1 residue after the read ends, and that part is filled in from the germline J gene. This chain joins TRBV5 and TRBJ1-1; possibly TRBD1 for D (6 bases). V was trimmed by 2 bases and J by 0 bases, leaving 7 bases between them. Germline V lookup: CDR1 LGHNA, CDR2 YNLKQL (reference sequence). This CDR3 contains 14 residues. The CDR3 protein is CASSQWTANTEVFF. CDR3 DNA (partial): TGTGCCAGCAGCCAATGGACAGCAAACACAGAAGTCTTC.

For this clone: These gene names are mouse names. Sequencing ends 1 residue short of the CDR3 end; the germline J gene provides the rest. This chain uses TRBV12-2 with TRBJ2-4, with a weak D call TRBD2 (5 bases). There are 14 residues in the CDR3. Trimming left V 3 bases short and J 0 bases short, with 9 bases between. Per germline, CDR1 SGHLS and CDR2 HYDKME. CDR3 DNA (partial): TGTGCCAGCTCTGTCAACTGGAGTCAAAACACCTTGTAC. This codes for CASSVNWSQNTLY. The full CDR3 reads CASSVNWSQNTLYF.

Remarks on this clone: Germline and genes here are mouse. From the germline J gene comes the end of the CDR3, since the read stops 1 residue before it. The chain employs TRBV26 and TRBJ1-4, with 9 nucleotides matching TRBD1. CDR3 length equals 14 residues. Germline trimming cut 6 bases from V and 7 bases from J; bases unmatched to any gene: 6. Germline values: CDR1 KGHPV, CDR2 FQNQEV (reference sequence). Incomplete CDR3 DNA: TGTGCCAGCAGCCCCGGGACAGGGCGCGAAAGATTATTT. Its translation: CASSPGTGRERLF. The full CDR3 is CASSPGTGRERLFF.

Remarks on this clone: Germline and genes here are mouse. The read finishes 1 residue shy of the CDR3 end, and the germline J gene is used to complete it. The chain has TRBV26 and TRBJ1-4; TRBD1 matches at 9 bases. This CDR3 comprises 14 residues. Germline V gene data show CDR1 as KGHPV and CDR2 as FQNQEV (reference sequence). Unmatched junction bases numbered 0, after V lost 4 bases and J lost 3 bases. The CDR3 reads CASSRQGANERLFF. CDR3 DNA (partial): TGTGCCAGCAGTCGACAGGGGGCCAACGAAAGATTATTT.

There are a few counts of this clone. Any gene name here is a mouse gene name. The read terminates 1 residue before the CDR3 end, so the remaining end is supplied by the germline J gene. The chain uses TRBV2 and TRBJ2-7; possible D gene TRBD2, 6 bases. The V end was cut by 2 bases, the J end by 4 bases, with 9 bases between. Germline lookup yields CDR1 LGHNA and CDR2 YSYQKL. This CDR3 spans 13 amino acids. Incomplete CDR3 DNA: TGTGCCAGCAGCCAACCGGGACTTTATGAACAGTAC. This codes for CASSQPGLYEQY. The full CDR3 protein reads CASSQPGLYEQYF.

With respect to this clone: Germline and genes: mouse. From the germline J gene comes the end of the CDR3, since the read stops 1 residue before it. The chain carries TRBV5 and TRBJ2-3; 7 bases agree with TRBD2. The V gene's germline CDR1 is LGHNA and CDR2 YNLKQL (reference sequence). Losses at the gene ends were 0 bases for V and 0 bases for J; bases not matched to a gene: 3. CDR3 length: 16 amino acids. Incomplete CDR3 DNA: TGTGCCAGCAGCCAAGACTGGGGGACTAGTGCAGAAACGCTGTAT. It translates to CASSQDWGTSAETLY. In full, the CDR3 is CASSQDWGTSAETLYF.

This clone was counted between two and nine times. Gene and germline names: mouse. The CDR3 end lies 1 residue beyond the end of the read and is filled in from the germline J gene. The chain employs TRBV5 and TRBJ2-7; TRBD2 matches 11 bases. The length of the CDR3 is 13 residues. The V gene end was trimmed by 6 bases and the J gene end by 6 bases; junction bases not matched to a gene: 4. Per the germline V gene, CDR1 is LGHNA and CDR2 is YNLKQL (reference sequence). The CDR3 sequence: CASRDWGGREQYF. The part of the CDR3 DNA that was read is TGTGCCAGCAGAGACTGGGGGGGGCGTGAACAGTAC.

This clone was counted only a few times. Here the gene names and germline are mouse. Coverage ceases 1 residue before the CDR3 finishes, and the germline J gene fills in the end. V and J are TRBV12-1 and TRBJ2-5; D may be TRBD1 or TRBD2 (5 bases each). Deletions cut 2 bases from V and 2 bases from J, with 7 bases between. The germline CDR1 and CDR2 sequences are SGHSN and HYEKVE. This CDR3 comprises 13 residues. The CDR3 is CASSRGIQDTQYF. Partial CDR3 DNA: TGTGCCAGCTCTCGGGGGATCCAAGACACCCAGTAC.

Worth noting for this clone: Gene names refer to mouse genes. The read halts 1 residue ahead of the CDR3 end, with the missing end drawn from the germline J gene. The rearrangement uses TRBV26 and TRBJ1-1; D gene ambiguous. CDR1 and CDR2 from the germline V gene are KGHPV and FQNQEV (reference sequence). V gave up 4 bases and J gave up 0 bases, with 6 bases separating them. The CDR3 has 13 amino acids. The CDR3 bases that were read are TGTGCCAGCAGTCGTACCTCAAACACAGAAGTCTTC. Protein sequence: CASSRTSNTEVF. The whole CDR3 sequence reads CASSRTSNTEVFF.

The table lists this clone with a few counts. Gene names refer to mouse genes. The read ends 1 residue before the CDR3 terminus; that terminus is restored from the germline J gene. This chain links TRBV26 with TRBJ2-7, with D uncertain. With 0 bases removed from V and 3 bases from J, the gap between germline ends came to 6 bases. Germline assignment: CDR1 KGHPV and CDR2 FQNQEV (reference sequence). The CDR3 runs to 13 residues. CDR3 residues: CASSLSADYEQYF. The sequenced CDR3 bases are TGTGCCAGCAGTCTGTCGGCAGACTATGAACAGTAC. Full variable domain (outside the CDR3, taken from reference TRBV26 and TRBJ2-7): NSKVIQTPRYLVKGQGQKAKMRCIPEKGHPVVFWYQQNKNNEFKFLINFQNQEVLQQIDMTEKRFSAECPSNSPCSLEIQSSEAGDSALYLCASSLSADYEQYFGPGTRLTVL.

As regards this clone: The germline and genes are mouse ones. The sequence runs out 1 residue before the end of the CDR3; the remainder is reconstructed from the germline J gene. V usage is TRBV19 and J usage is TRBJ1-1, with 7 bases identical to TRBD1. The CDR3 consists of 15 residues. The V segment lost 5 bases and the J segment 1 base; nucleotides outside the gene matches: 8. CDR1 is FNHDT and CDR2 is SITEND in the germline V gene (reference sequence). The part of the CDR3 DNA that was read is TGTGCCAGCAGCCTCACTTACAGGGGAAACACAGAAGTCTTC. Translating gives CASSLTYRGNTEVF. The whole CDR3 sequence is CASSLTYRGNTEVFF.

This clone came up a few times. Gene names refer to mouse genes. The CDR3 extends 1 residue past the end of the read, so its final part is completed from the germline J gene. V and J are TRBV13-1 and TRBJ2-7, with 7 bases that match TRBD2. Germline CDR1 is NSHNY and CDR2 is SYGAGN. This CDR3 comprises 14 residues. Unmatched junction bases numbered 2, after V lost 2 bases and J lost 0 bases. The sequenced part of the CDR3 DNA is TGTGCCAGCAGTGAAATGGGGGGCTCCTATGAACAGTAC. Its translation is CASSEMGGSYEQY. The whole CDR3 sequence reads CASSEMGGSYEQYF.

This clone is deemed medium-sized. Mouse gene names apply. The CDR3 extends 1 residue past the end of the read, so its final part is completed from the germline J gene. The chain links TRBV19 to TRBJ2-7, with TRBD2 identical over 9 bases. V lost 4 bases, J lost 3 bases, and 5 bases stayed unmatched. Germline-derived CDR1 and CDR2 are FNHDT and SITEND (reference sequence). The CDR3 spans 14 residues. The sequenced CDR3 bases are TGTGCCAGCAGTTCTCCGGGACTGGGCTATGAACAGTAC. Its translation: CASSSPGLGYEQY. The complete CDR3 sequence is CASSSPGLGYEQYF. The full variable domain, with the rest looked up from reference TRBV19 and TRBJ2-7, is GGIITQTPKFLIGQEGQKLTLKCQQNFNHDTMYWYRQDSGKGLRLIYYSITENDLQKGDLSEGYDASREKKSSFSLTVTSAQKNEMAVFLCASSSPGLGYEQYFGPGTRLTVL.

In its sample, this clone is large (0.1 to 1%). Genes and germline are mouse. The read gets to within 1 residue of the CDR3 end, and the germline J gene fills in the rest. V and J are TRBV16 and TRBJ2-3, with D maybe TRBD1 (5 bases). V was pared by 3 bases and J by 0 bases, with 7 bases between. Looked up from germline, CDR1 is SGHSA and CDR2 is FRNQAP. The CDR3 is 14 residues long. Incomplete CDR3 DNA: TGTGCAAGCAGCTTGACAGCTAGTGCAGAAACGCTGTAT. Encoded protein: CASSLTASAETLY. The full CDR3 reads CASSLTASAETLYF.

This clone was observed once. Gene labels here are mouse ones. Coverage ceases 1 residue before the CDR3 finishes, and the germline J gene fills in the end. This sequence joins TRBV13-1 and TRBJ2-3; weak D call: TRBD1 (6 bases). CDR3 length: 15 amino acids. V lost 0 bases, J lost 5 bases, and 13 bases lay in between. The germline gives CDR1 NSHNY, CDR2 SYGAGN. The covered CDR3 bases are TGTGCCAGCAGTGATGCCAGGGGCGATGTAGAAACGCTGTAT. Translated: CASSDARGDVETLY. The entire CDR3 protein is CASSDARGDVETLYF.

A note on this clone: Mouse germline and gene names are used. The CDR3 end lies 1 residue beyond the end of the read and is filled in from the germline J gene. J is TRBJ1-3 and V is TRBV26; a weak D match, TRBD1 (5 bases). The V end lost 3 bases, the J end lost 1 base, and 7 bases lay between the germline ends. Germline assignment: CDR1 KGHPV and CDR2 FQNQEV (reference sequence). The CDR3 is 14 residues long. CDR3 DNA, as far as it was read: TGTGCCAGCAGTCTAGACAGATCTGGAAATACGCTCTAT. As protein: CASSLDRSGNTLY. The full-length CDR3 reads as CASSLDRSGNTLYF.